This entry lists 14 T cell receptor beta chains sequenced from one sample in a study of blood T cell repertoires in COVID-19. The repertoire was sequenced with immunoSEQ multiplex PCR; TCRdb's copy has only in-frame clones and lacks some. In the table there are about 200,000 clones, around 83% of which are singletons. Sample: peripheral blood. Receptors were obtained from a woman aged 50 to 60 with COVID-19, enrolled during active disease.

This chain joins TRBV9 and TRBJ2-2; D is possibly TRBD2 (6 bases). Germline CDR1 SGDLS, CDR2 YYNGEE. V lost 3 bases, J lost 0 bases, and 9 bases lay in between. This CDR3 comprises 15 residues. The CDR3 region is CASSGRGTNTGELFF. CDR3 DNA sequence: TGTGCCAGCAGCGGGCGGGGAACGAACACCGGGGAGCTGTTTTTT.

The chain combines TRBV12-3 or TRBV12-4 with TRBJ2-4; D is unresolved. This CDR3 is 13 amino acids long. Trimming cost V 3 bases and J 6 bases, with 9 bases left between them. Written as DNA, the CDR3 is TGTGCCAGCAGTTTGTCGGTTCTAAACATTCAGTACTTC. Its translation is CASSLSVLNIQYF.

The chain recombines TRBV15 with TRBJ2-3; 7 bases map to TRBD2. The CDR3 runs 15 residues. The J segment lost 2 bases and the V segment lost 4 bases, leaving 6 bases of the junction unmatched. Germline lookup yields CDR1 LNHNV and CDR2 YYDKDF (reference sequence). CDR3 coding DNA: TGTGCCACCAGCACCTCTAGCGGATCCACAGATACGCAGTATTTT. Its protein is CATSTSSGSTDTQYF.

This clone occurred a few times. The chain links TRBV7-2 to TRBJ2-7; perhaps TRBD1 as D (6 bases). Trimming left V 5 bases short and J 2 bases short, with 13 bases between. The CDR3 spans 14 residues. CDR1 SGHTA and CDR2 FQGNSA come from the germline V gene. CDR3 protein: CASSNNRVAYEQYF. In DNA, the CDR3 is TGTGCCAGCAGCAATAACAGGGTCGCCTACGAGCAGTACTTC. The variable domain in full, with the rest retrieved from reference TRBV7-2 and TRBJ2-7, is GAGVSQSPSNKVTEKGKDVELRCDPISGHTALYWYRQSLGQGLEFLIYFQGNSAPDKSGLPSDRFSAERTGGSVSTLTIQRTQQEDSAVYLCASSNNRVAYEQYFGPGTRLTVT.

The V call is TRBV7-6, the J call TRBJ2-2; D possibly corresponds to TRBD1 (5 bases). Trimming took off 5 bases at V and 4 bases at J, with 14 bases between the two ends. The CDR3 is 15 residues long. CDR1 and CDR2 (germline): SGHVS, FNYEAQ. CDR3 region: CASSPRSGSTGELFF. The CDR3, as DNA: TGTGCCAGCAGCCCTAGATCAGGGTCCACCGGGGAGCTGTTTTTT.

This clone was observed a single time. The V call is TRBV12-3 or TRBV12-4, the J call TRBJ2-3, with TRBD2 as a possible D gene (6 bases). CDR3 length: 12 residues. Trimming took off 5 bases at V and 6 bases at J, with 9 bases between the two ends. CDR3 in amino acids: CASSTRGDTQYF. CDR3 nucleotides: TGTGCCAGCAGTACCCGGGGGGATACGCAGTATTTT.

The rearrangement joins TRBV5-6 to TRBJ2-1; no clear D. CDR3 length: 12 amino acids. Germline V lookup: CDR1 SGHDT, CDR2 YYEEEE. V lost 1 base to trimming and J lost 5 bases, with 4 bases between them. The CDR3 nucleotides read TGTGCCAGCAGCTTGTTAAACAATGAGCAGTTCTTC. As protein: CASSLLNNEQFF.

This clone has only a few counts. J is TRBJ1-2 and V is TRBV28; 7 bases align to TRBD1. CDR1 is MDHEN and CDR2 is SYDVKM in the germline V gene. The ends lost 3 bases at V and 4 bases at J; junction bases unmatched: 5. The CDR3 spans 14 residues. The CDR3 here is CASSLGTAAYGYTF. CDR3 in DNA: TGTGCCAGCAGTTTGGGGACAGCAGCCTATGGCTACACCTTC.

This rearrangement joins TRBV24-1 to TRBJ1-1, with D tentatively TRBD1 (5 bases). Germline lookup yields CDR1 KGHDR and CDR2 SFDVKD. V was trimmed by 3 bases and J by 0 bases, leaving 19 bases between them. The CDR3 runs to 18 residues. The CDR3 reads CATSDRRGRPSLNTEAFF. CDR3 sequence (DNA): TGTGCCACCAGTGATCGGCGGGGACGGCCCAGCTTGAACACTGAAGCTTTCTTT.

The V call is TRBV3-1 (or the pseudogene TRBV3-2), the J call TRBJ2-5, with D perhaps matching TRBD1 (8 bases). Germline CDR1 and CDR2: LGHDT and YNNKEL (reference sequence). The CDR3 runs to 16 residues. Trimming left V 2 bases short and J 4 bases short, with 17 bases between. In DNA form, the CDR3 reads TGTGCCAGCAGCCAAAACAGGGGGGGATATCGAGAGACCCAGTACTTC. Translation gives CASSQNRGGYRETQYF.

CDR3 nucleotides: TGTGCCAGCAGTCTCACAGGGGTTCCGAAACACACCATATATTTT. Translated: CASSLTGVPKHTIYF. The chain links TRBV28 to TRBJ1-3; 7 bases are a match to TRBD1. This CDR3 is 15 amino acids long. V gave up 5 bases and J gave up 8 bases; unmatched junction bases: 12. Germline loops: CDR1 MDHEN, CDR2 SYDVKM.

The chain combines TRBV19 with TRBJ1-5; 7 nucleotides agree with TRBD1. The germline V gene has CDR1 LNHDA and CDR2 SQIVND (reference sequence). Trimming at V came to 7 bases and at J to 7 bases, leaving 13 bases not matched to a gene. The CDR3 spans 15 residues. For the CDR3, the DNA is TGTGCCAGTATCGCCCAGGGGGGCGCCGGACAGCCCCAGCATTTT. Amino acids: CASIAQGGAGQPQHF.

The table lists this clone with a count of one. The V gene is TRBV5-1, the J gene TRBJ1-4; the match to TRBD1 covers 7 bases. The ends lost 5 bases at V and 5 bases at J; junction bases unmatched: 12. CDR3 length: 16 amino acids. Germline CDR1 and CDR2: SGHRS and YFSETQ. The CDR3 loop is CASSRQGSGRNEKLFF. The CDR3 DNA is TGCGCCAGCAGTCGACAGGGATCGGGGCGGAATGAAAAACTGTTTTTT.

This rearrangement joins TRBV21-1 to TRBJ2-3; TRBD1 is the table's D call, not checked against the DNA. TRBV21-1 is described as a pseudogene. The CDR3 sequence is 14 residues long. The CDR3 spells CASSGGSYTDTQYF. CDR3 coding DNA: TGTGCCAGCAGCGGGGGCAGTTACACAGATACGCAGTATTTT.